The rows below give T cell receptor beta chains drawn from one sample of a study of blood T cell repertoires in COVID-19. Data came from immunoSEQ multiplex PCR; TCRdb stores just in-frame clones and leaves some out. The sample holds around 250,000 clones, less than 90% seen once. Sequencing input: peripheral blood. The receptors shown here come from a man aged 60 to 69 who had recovered from COVID-19. Each CDR3 is given with its conserved first and last residue. The order of the fields is D gene, V gene, clone size, J gene, CDR3 protein, CDR3 DNA. The D gene is left open where the match is weak. Clone size, where shown, is once, few, many, or a class for clones that have expanded.

D gene: .
V gene: TRBV19
clone size: .
J gene: TRBJ2-5
CDR3 protein: CASSITRVETQYF
CDR3 DNA: TGTGCCAGTAGTATAACCAGGGTCGAGACCCAGTACTTC

D gene: .
V gene: TRBV5-1
clone size: .
J gene: TRBJ1-2
CDR3 protein: CASSAGGTDFYGYTF
CDR3 DNA: TGCGCCAGCAGCGCCGGAGGGACGGATTTCTATGGCTACACCTTC

D gene: .
V gene: TRBV6-4
clone size: .
J gene: TRBJ1-1
CDR3 protein: CASSVESGALGTEAFF
CDR3 DNA: TGTGCCAGCAGTGTTGAGTCAGGGGCCTTGGGCACTGAAGCTTTCTTT

D gene: .
V gene: TRBV18
clone size: once
J gene: TRBJ2-1
CDR3 protein: CASGSGQNNEQFF
CDR3 DNA: TGTGCCAGCGGAAGTGGACAGAACAATGAGCAGTTCTTC

D gene: TRBD1
V gene: TRBV25-1
clone size: .
J gene: TRBJ1-5
CDR3 protein: CASSRTGNHQPQHF
CDR3 DNA: TGTGCCAGTAGTAGGACAGGGAATCATCAGCCCCAGCATTTT

D gene: .
V gene: TRBV12-1
clone size: .
J gene: TRBJ2-3
CDR3 protein: CASRKVSGSKSDTQYF
CDR3 DNA: TGTGCCAGCAGGAAGGTTAGCGGGAGTAAATCAGATACGCAGTATTTT

D gene: .
V gene: TRBV14
clone size: .
J gene: TRBJ2-7
CDR3 protein: CASSQRQGPAYEQYF
CDR3 DNA: TGTGCCAGCAGCCAACGGCAGGGGCCCGCCTACGAGCAGTACTTC

D gene: .
V gene: TRBV27
clone size: .
J gene: TRBJ1-6
CDR3 protein: CASSWGNSPLHF
CDR3 DNA: TGTGCCAGCAGTTGGGGCAATTCACCCCTCCACTTT

D gene: .
V gene: TRBV5-1
clone size: .
J gene: TRBJ2-2
CDR3 protein: CASSAAPTGIDTGELFF
CDR3 DNA: TGCGCCAGCAGCGCCGCCCCCACAGGGATCGACACCGGGGAGCTGTTTTTT

D gene: TRBD2
V gene: TRBV5-1
clone size: .
J gene: TRBJ2-5
CDR3 protein: CASSSSGGVQETQYF
CDR3 DNA: TGCGCCAGCAGCTCGAGCGGGGGAGTCCAAGAGACCCAGTACTTC

D gene: TRBD1
V gene: TRBV11-2
clone size: .
J gene: TRBJ2-7
CDR3 protein: CASSVTGASSYEQYF
CDR3 DNA: TGTGCCAGCAGCGTTACAGGGGCCAGCTCCTACGAGCAGTACTTC

D gene: .
V gene: TRBV6-6
clone size: .
J gene: TRBJ2-3
CDR3 protein: CASGRVNTQYF
CDR3 DNA: TGTGCCAGCGGCCGGGTGAATACGCAGTATTTT

D gene: TRBD1
V gene: TRBV27
clone size: .
J gene: TRBJ2-7
CDR3 protein: CASSSARGRGYEQYF
CDR3 DNA: TGTGCCAGCAGTTCGGCCAGGGGGCGGGGATACGAGCAGTACTTC

D gene: .
V gene: TRBV7-2
clone size: .
J gene: TRBJ2-5
CDR3 protein: CASSTSRGNQETQYF
CDR3 DNA: TGTGCCAGCAGCACATCCCGGGGAAACCAAGAGACCCAGTACTTC

D gene: .
V gene: TRBV7-2
clone size: .
J gene: TRBJ2-5
CDR3 protein: CASSSSLRETQYF
CDR3 DNA: TGTGCCAGCAGCTCGAGTTTGAGAGAGACCCAGTACTTC

D gene: .
V gene: TRBV7-9
clone size: .
J gene: TRBJ2-5
CDR3 protein: CASSPIAETQYF
CDR3 DNA: TGTGCCAGCAGCCCAATAGCGGAGACCCAGTACTTC

D gene: TRBD2
V gene: TRBV6-5
clone size: .
J gene: TRBJ2-7
CDR3 protein: CASSYPLTSGTYEQYF
CDR3 DNA: TGTGCCAGCAGTTACCCCTTGACTAGCGGAACTTACGAGCAGTACTTC

D gene: TRBD2
V gene: TRBV6-5
clone size: .
J gene: TRBJ2-3
CDR3 protein: CASSYREGDTQYF
CDR3 DNA: TGTGCCAGCAGTTACCGGGAGGGAGATACGCAGTATTTT

D gene: .
V gene: TRBV3-1/TRBV3-2
clone size: once
J gene: TRBJ1-1
CDR3 protein: CASSPSGTMNTEAFF
CDR3 DNA: TGTGCCAGCAGCCCTTCCGGGACAATGAACACTGAAGCTTTCTTT

D gene: .
V gene: TRBV29-1
clone size: .
J gene: TRBJ1-1
CDR3 protein: CSVEIGRAGSEAFF
CDR3 DNA: TGCAGCGTTGAAATAGGTAGAGCAGGTAGTGAAGCTTTCTTT

D gene: TRBD2
V gene: TRBV11-2
clone size: few
J gene: TRBJ2-3
CDR3 protein: CASSLMGRSGRAPDTQYF
CDR3 DNA: TGTGCCAGCAGCTTAATGGGCCGTAGCGGGAGGGCCCCCGATACGCAGTATTTT

D gene: .
V gene: TRBV30
clone size: .
J gene: TRBJ2-4
CDR3 protein: CAWTAPGVLAKNIQYF
CDR3 DNA: TGTGCCTGGACCGCCCCAGGGGTTTTAGCCAAAAACATTCAGTACTTC

D gene: TRBD2
V gene: TRBV4-1
clone size: .
J gene: TRBJ2-5
CDR3 protein: CASSLAGLAGGEGETQYF
CDR3 DNA: TGCGCCAGCAGCCTCGCCGGGCTAGCGGGGGGAGAAGGAGAGACCCAGTACTTC

D gene: .
V gene: TRBV18
clone size: .
J gene: TRBJ1-2
CDR3 protein: CASSQRTGLEADGYTF
CDR3 DNA: TGTGCCAGCTCACAGCGTACAGGGTTAGAAGCCGATGGCTACACCTTC

D gene: TRBD2
V gene: TRBV15
clone size: few
J gene: TRBJ2-1
CDR3 protein: CATSRGTSGGRYEQFF
CDR3 DNA: TGTGCCACCAGCAGAGGGACTAGCGGGGGGCGGTATGAGCAGTTCTTC

D gene: .
V gene: TRBV30
clone size: once
J gene: TRBJ2-2
CDR3 protein: CAWSVFGGATGELFF
CDR3 DNA: TGTGCCTGGAGTGTATTCGGGGGAGCAACCGGGGAGCTGTTTTTT

D gene: .
V gene: TRBV7-5
clone size: .
J gene: TRBJ1-6
CDR3 protein: CARSKQGGPLHF
CDR3 DNA: TGTGCCAGAAGCAAACAGGGAGGGCCCCTCCACTTT

D gene: TRBD1
V gene: TRBV19
clone size: few
J gene: TRBJ1-5
CDR3 protein: CASLGTGVQPQHF
CDR3 DNA: TGTGCCAGTTTAGGGACAGGGGTTCAGCCCCAGCATTTT